These 17 T cell receptor beta chains originate from one sample sequenced in a study of beta chain features in type 1 diabetes. The investigators reverse transcribed all of the isolated RNA, so they sequenced expressed TCRB transcripts. Profiled with immunoSEQ multiplex PCR; TCRdb holds only in-frame clones, not every one. The repertoire holds 350,000 to 400,000 clones, with over 13% as singletons. The specimen sequenced was naive CD4+ T cells from blood. The origin of the receptors is a woman younger than 35 in good health.

The DNA for the CDR3 is TGTGCCAGCAGCCTTGACAGGGGGCTTGACTACGAGCAGTACTTC. It encodes CASSLDRGLDYEQYF. The chain couples TRBV6-5 to TRBJ2-7; 10 bases map to TRBD1. Trimming removed 6 bases from V and 3 bases from J; junction bases left unmatched: 8. This CDR3 comprises 15 residues. Per germline, CDR1 MNHEY and CDR2 SVGAGI.

In this sample, this clone turned up a few times. The same CDR3 also results from other DNA sequences found in this sample. This chain uses TRBV7-9 with TRBJ2-7; D is unclear. The CDR3 runs 11 residues. V lost 1 base, J lost 5 bases, and 3 bases lay in between. CDR1 is SEHNR and CDR2 is FQNEAQ in the germline V gene (reference sequence). The CDR3: CASSLVDEQYF. The CDR3 DNA reads TGTGCCAGCAGCTTAGTAGACGAGCAGTACTTC. The full variable domain, with the rest looked up from reference TRBV7-9 and TRBJ2-7, is DTGVSQNPRHKITKRGQNVTFRCDPISEHNRLYWYRQTLGQGPEFLTYFQNEAQLEKSRLLSDRFSAERPKGSFSTLEIQRTEQGDSAMYLCASSLVDEQYFGPGTRLTVT.

This clone came up a few times. CDR3 protein: CASSPRQGRNEQYF. The CDR3, as DNA: TGTGCCAGCAGCCCTCGACAGGGTCGCAACGAGCAGTACTTC. This chain joins TRBV7-9 and TRBJ2-7; 7 bases align to TRBD1. V was clipped by 5 bases and J by 5 bases; unmatched bases: 9. The CDR3 runs 14 residues. Germline V gene data show CDR1 as SEHNR and CDR2 as FQNEAQ (reference sequence).

The sample holds a few counts of this clone. One junction end does not reproduce the germline sequence, and a read error may be involved. The chain uses TRBV30 and TRBJ2-1, with D unclear. The CDR3 has 12 residues. Per the germline V gene, CDR1 is GTSNPN and CDR2 is SVGIG (reference sequence). DNA for the CDR3: TGTGCCTGGGAACCTTCGGCCCCCGAGCGGTTCTTC. It is translated as CAWEPSAPERFF.

The J gene is TRBJ2-1, the V gene TRBV5-1; TRBD1 matches at 7 bases. Unmatched junction bases numbered 2, after V lost 4 bases and J lost 7 bases. Germline-derived CDR1 and CDR2 are SGHRS and YFSETQ. The CDR3 loop spans 12 amino acids. CDR3 bases: TGCGCCAGCAGCGAACAGGGGAATGAGCAGTTCTTC. It encodes CASSEQGNEQFF.

CDR3 sequence reads: CATSRDAAGGYEQYF. The CDR3 DNA follows: TGTGCCACCAGCAGAGATGCGGCGGGGGGCTACGAGCAGTACTTC. The V and J genes are TRBV15 and TRBJ2-7, with 8 bases lining up with TRBD2. CDR3 length: 15 residues. The germline gives CDR1 LNHNV, CDR2 YYDKDF (reference sequence). After removal of 0 bases from V and 3 bases from J, the junction contained 4 bases not matched to a gene.

The chain recombines TRBV15 with TRBJ2-1; TRBD2 is a possible D gene (5 bases). Germline loops: CDR1 LNHNV, CDR2 YYDKDF (reference sequence). This CDR3 comprises 15 residues. V gave up 1 base and J gave up 4 bases, with 11 bases separating them. The CDR3 bases are TGTGCCACCAGCAGAGTGTTACGGGAATACAATGAGCAGTTCTTC. Translated: CATSRVLREYNEQFF.

There are a few counts of this clone. The chain combines TRBV4-2 with TRBJ1-2, with D tentatively TRBD1 (5 bases). V was pared by 0 bases and J by 4 bases, with 12 bases between. CDR1 LGHNA and CDR2 YNFKEQ come from the germline V gene. The CDR3 runs to 15 residues. CDR3 residues: CASSQEVTAVYGYTF. The DNA for the CDR3 is TGTGCCAGCAGCCAAGAGGTGACAGCCGTCTATGGCTACACCTTC.

V is TRBV30 and J is TRBJ2-2, with TRBD1 as a possible D gene (6 bases). The CDR3 is 18 amino acids. Per germline, CDR1 GTSNPN and CDR2 SVGIG (reference sequence). With 0 bases removed from V and 7 bases from J, the gap between germline ends came to 24 bases. The CDR3 DNA reads TGTGCCTGGAGTGTACTTCCGCAGGCGGCAGGGGTCCTCGGGGAGCTGTTTTTT. Amino acids: CAWSVLPQAAGVLGELFF. The variable domain in full, with the rest retrieved from reference TRBV30 and TRBJ2-2, is SQTIHQWPATLVQPVGSPLSLECTVEGTSNPNLYWYRQAAGRGLQLLFYSVGIGQISSEVPQNLSASRPQDRQFILSSKKLLLSDSGFYLCAWSVLPQAAGVLGELFFGEGSRLTVL.

The chain links TRBV30 to TRBJ2-2, with a possible D match to TRBD1 (5 bases). The germline gives CDR1 GTSNPN, CDR2 SVGIG (reference sequence). V was cut by 8 bases and J by 6 bases, with 13 bases left in between. This CDR3 is built from 12 residues. The CDR3, as DNA: TGTGCCCGCCTTAGGGGCTCCGGGGAGCTGTTTTTT. Translating it yields CARLRGSGELFF.

In its sample, this clone was seen a few times. The V and J genes are TRBV7-9 and TRBJ1-4; maybe TRBD1 (6 bases). The ends were cut back, 5 bases at V and 0 bases at J, with 13 bases in the middle. Germline CDR1 reads SEHNR; CDR2 reads FQNEAQ (reference sequence). The CDR3 is made up of 16 amino acids. CDR3 nucleotide sequence: TGTGCCAGCAGCCCCCGGACAGACGCAACTAATGAAAAACTGTTTTTT. It codes for CASSPRTDATNEKLFF.

The J gene is TRBJ1-2, the V gene TRBV29-1; D may be TRBD1 (5 bases). This CDR3 region has 13 residues. Per germline, CDR1 SQVTM and CDR2 ANQGSEA. V shed 1 base and J shed 4 bases, with 10 bases lying between them. This CDR3 is CSVEGGRVYGYTF. CDR3 DNA: TGCAGCGTTGAAGGCGGCAGGGTCTATGGCTACACCTTC.

This clone was counted between two and nine times. The chain employs TRBV7-8 and TRBJ2-1, with D perhaps matching TRBD2 (6 bases). CDR3 length: 16 residues. Germline CDR1 SGHVS, CDR2 FQNEAQ. V gave up 5 bases and J gave up 2 bases, with 16 bases separating them. The CDR3 nucleotides are TGTGCCAGCAGCGTGCAGAGGAGGGCAACCTACAATGAGCAGTTCTTC. It translates to CASSVQRRATYNEQFF.

This clone was counted between two and nine times. In DNA, the CDR3 is TGTGCCAGCTGTGGACTAGCGGGAACAGATACGCAGTATTTT. Protein product: CASCGLAGTDTQYF. V and J are TRBV27 and TRBJ2-3, with 12 bases that match TRBD2. The CDR3 has 14 amino acids. The V segment lost 8 bases and the J segment 3 bases; nucleotides outside the gene matches: 3. The germline CDR1 and CDR2 sequences are MNHEY and SMNVEV (reference sequence).

The rearrangement links TRBV19 to TRBJ1-2; weak D call: TRBD1 (6 bases). Germline V gene sequence: CDR1 LNHDA, CDR2 SQIVND (reference sequence). The length of the CDR3 is 13 residues. Trimming left V 3 bases short and J 4 bases short, with 9 bases between. The CDR3 region is CASSMTGRYGYTF. CDR3 coding DNA: TGTGCCAGTAGTATGACAGGACGCTATGGCTACACCTTC.

Points on this clone: The same CDR3 arises from other DNA sequences in this sample as well. The V and J genes are TRBV18 and TRBJ2-1; 12 nucleotides agree with TRBD2. The CDR3 loop spans 15 amino acids. Germline V CDR1 and CDR2: KGHSH, LQKENI. V shed 3 bases and J 5 bases; nucleotides not matched to a gene: 2. The chain's CDR3 is CASSPRLAGDNEQFF. As DNA, the CDR3 is TGTGCCAGCTCACCCCGACTAGCGGGAGACAATGAGCAGTTCTTC.

In this sample, this clone turned up a few times. Here the CDR3 DNA reads TGTGCCAGCAGTCGCACAGGGGAGAACACTGAAGCTTTCTTT. Its translation is CASSRTGENTEAFF. The chain is built from TRBV7-9 and TRBJ1-1; 7 bases are shared with TRBD1. The germline CDR1 and CDR2 sequences are SEHNR and FQNEAQ (reference sequence). This CDR3 contains 14 residues. With 6 bases clipped from V and 1 base from J, the junction kept 5 bases outside the gene matches.